The 24 T cell receptor beta chains below were found in one sample sequenced in a study of T-cell reconstitution after alpha-beta-depleted transplantation in children. Preparing the TCRbeta library involved the use of unique molecular identifiers. MiXCR was run by TCRdb on the PCR reads, yielding one entry per CDR3 protein. Here the sample spans roughly 350,000 distinct CDR3 sequences, 10% being singletons. Sequencing was performed on PBMCs from the stem cell graft donor, taken from the stem cell graft. These receptors all stem from a human donor who donated a stem cell graft to a child with acute lymphoblastic leukemia.

The chain recombines TRBV20-1 with TRBJ2-1, with D tentatively TRBD1 (5 bases). The germline gives CDR1 DFQATT, CDR2 SNEGSKA (reference sequence). Trimming took off 3 bases at V and 0 bases at J, with 9 bases between the two ends. CDR3 length: 14 residues. CDR3 region: CSARGQTSYNEQFF. The DNA for the CDR3 is TGCAGTGCTAGGGGGCAGACCTCCTACAATGAGCAGTTCTTC.

The chain couples TRBV7-9 to TRBJ1-1, with D possibly matching TRBD1 (5 bases). The CDR3 has 15 amino acids. The germline CDR1 and CDR2 sequences are SEHNR and FQNEAQ (reference sequence). Trimming took off 5 bases at V and 5 bases at J, with 18 bases between the two ends. The CDR3 here is CASSLEVGPGTEAFF. The CDR3 nucleotides read TGTGCCAGCAGCCTAGAGGTGGGGCCCGGGACTGAAGCTTTCTTT.

The V call is TRBV4-3, the J call TRBJ1-2; D is ambiguous. Germline values: CDR1 LGHNA, CDR2 YSLEER. V was cut by 1 base and J by 5 bases, with 11 bases left in between. The CDR3 length is 14 residues. CDR3 DNA sequence: TGCGCCAGCAGCCAAGCCCAAGGCTGGTATGGCTACACCTTC. It yields the protein CASSQAQGWYGYTF.

The rearrangement joins TRBV28 to TRBJ1-2; no reliable D call. Germline CDR1 is MDHEN and CDR2 is SYDVKM. Trimming took off 2 bases at V and 6 bases at J, with 19 bases between the two ends. The CDR3 is 16 residues long. CDR3 region: CASSLGNRPGVDGYTF. In DNA form, the CDR3 reads TGTGCCAGCAGTTTAGGCAATCGGCCCGGGGTTGATGGCTACACCTTC.

The genes are TRBV10-3 and TRBJ1-1; D is possibly TRBD1 (6 bases). Germline V gives CDR1 ENHRY, CDR2 SYGVKD. The CDR3 spans 14 residues. V dropped 0 bases and J dropped 5 bases, with 10 bases sitting between them. This CDR3 is CAISESKGGTEAFF. For the CDR3, the DNA is TGTGCCATCAGTGAGTCGAAAGGGGGGACTGAAGCTTTCTTT.

The CDR3 region is CASSQLVTNEQFF. The CDR3 DNA is TGTGCCAGCAGCCAACTAGTTACCAATGAGCAGTTCTTC. This chain links TRBV11-2 with TRBJ2-1; maybe TRBD2 (5 bases). Trimming stripped 5 bases from V and 6 bases from J, with 11 bases between. CDR3 length: 13 amino acids. CDR1 and CDR2 (germline): SGHAT, FQNNGV.

For the CDR3, the DNA is TGTGCCAGCAGCCAAGAGGAGCAAAATACGCAGTATTTT. This sequence encodes CASSQEEQNTQYF. The chain is built from TRBV4-2 and TRBJ2-3; unclear D gene. The CDR3 runs 13 residues. Trimming removed 0 bases from V and 7 bases from J, with 8 bases in between. CDR1 and CDR2 (germline): LGHNA, YNFKEQ.

V gene TRBV5-1 combines with J gene TRBJ1-3; 9 nucleotides match TRBD1. Germline-derived CDR1 and CDR2 are SGHRS and YFSETQ. This CDR3 has 16 amino acids. The J segment lost 0 bases and the V segment lost 4 bases, leaving 5 bases of the junction unmatched. The CDR3 loop reads CASSRTGVSSGNTIYF. The DNA for the CDR3 is TGCGCCAGCAGCCGGACAGGGGTCTCCTCTGGAAACACCATATATTTT.

There are a few counts of this clonotype. This rearrangement joins TRBV7-7 to TRBJ2-7; D perhaps matches TRBD1 (7 bases). The CDR3 length is 15 residues. Germline V gene sequence: CDR1 SSHAT, CDR2 FNYEAQ (reference sequence). The CDR3 loop reads CASAGGNTGEDEQYF. For the CDR3, the DNA is TGTGCTAGCGCAGGGGGGAATACGGGGGAGGACGAGCAGTACTTC.

This clonotype turned up a few times. The chain has TRBV4-2 and TRBJ2-3; D ambiguous. Trimming took off 4 bases at V and 0 bases at J, with 17 bases between the two ends. CDR3 length: 17 residues. CDR1 is LGHNA, CDR2 YNFKEQ, per germline. The CDR3 here is CASSRQIGFESTDTQYF. The CDR3 DNA follows: TGTGCCAGCAGCCGACAAATTGGATTCGAAAGCACAGATACGCAGTATTTT.

V is TRBV27 and J is TRBJ2-6; 9 nucleotides agree with TRBD1. Trimming took 6 bases from V and 0 from J; bases not matched to a gene: 12. Looked up from germline, CDR1 is MNHEY and CDR2 is SMNVEV (reference sequence). The CDR3 spans 19 residues. DNA of the CDR3: TGTGCCAGCAGATACAGGGGGCTTAATACCAACTCTGGGGCCAACGTCCTGACTTTC. It codes for CASRYRGLNTNSGANVLTF.

This clonotype turned up a few times. This sequence joins TRBV4-1 and TRBJ2-1, with 14 bases identical to TRBD2. The J segment lost 9 bases and the V segment lost 1 base, leaving 5 bases of the junction unmatched. The CDR3 is 16 residues long. The germline V gene has CDR1 MGHRA and CDR2 YSYEKL. The CDR3 loop is CASSQAGTSGRSEQFF. The CDR3 DNA reads TGCGCCAGCAGCCAAGCCGGGACTAGCGGGAGATCTGAGCAGTTCTTC.

This clonotype was observed at least ten times. This chain uses TRBV20-1 with TRBJ2-2, with 7 bases fitting TRBD1. CDR3 length: 14 amino acids. The germline CDR1 and CDR2 sequences are DFQATT and SNEGSKA (reference sequence). Trimming removed 6 bases from V and 1 base from J; junction bases left unmatched: 5. The CDR3 DNA reads TGCAGTGCCAGGGGGACAAAGAACACCGGGGAGCTGTTTTTT. It is translated as CSARGTKNTGELFF.

This clonotype occurred many times. V gene TRBV12-3 or TRBV12-4 combines with J gene TRBJ2-5; 14 bases map to TRBD2. V gave up 3 bases and J gave up 3 bases; unmatched junction bases: 3. The CDR3 loop spans 16 amino acids. In nucleotides, the CDR3 is TGTGCCAGCAGTTTGAGACTAGCGGGAGGGGAAGAGACCCAGTACTTC. Amino acids: CASSLRLAGGEETQYF.

About this clonotype: One end of the junction varies from germline; a read error may be responsible. This sequence joins TRBV7-2 and TRBJ2-2; possibly TRBD1 for D (6 bases). There are 15 residues in the CDR3. From germline, CDR1 is SGHTA and CDR2 FQGNSA. DNA of the CDR3: TGTGCTAGCAGCTTGAACAGGGTTGACACCGGGGAGCTGTTTTTT. Its protein product is CASSLNRVDTGELFF.

The chain carries TRBV6-2 or TRBV6-3 and TRBJ2-7; 8 bases align to TRBD2. The J segment lost 2 bases and the V segment lost 0 bases, leaving 3 bases of the junction unmatched. The germline V gene encodes CDR1 MNHEY and CDR2 SVGEGT. The CDR3 extends over 15 amino acids. CDR3 nucleotide sequence: TGTGCCAGCAGTTACTCGGGGACTAGGACCTACGAGCAGTACTTC. Translated, it gives CASSYSGTRTYEQYF.

The chain joins TRBV7-9 to TRBJ2-1; no clear D gene. This CDR3 has 15 residues. The V gene lost 0 bases and the J gene lost 6 bases, with 12 bases spanning the gap. Germline V lookup: CDR1 SEHNR, CDR2 FQNEAQ (reference sequence). The CDR3, as DNA: TGTGCCAGCAGCTTAGCGGCTCGTGCCGGCAATGAGCAGTTCTTC. Amino acid sequence: CASSLAARAGNEQFF.

This clonotype came up many times. This chain connects TRBV4-1 to TRBJ2-1; D ambiguous. This CDR3 comprises 13 residues. Germline loops: CDR1 MGHRA, CDR2 YSYEKL. The ends were cut back, 1 base at V and 9 bases at J, with 10 bases in the middle. The CDR3 DNA follows: TGCGCCAGCAGCCAAGTAGACCCACCTGAGCAGTTCTTC. It encodes CASSQVDPPEQFF.

The rearrangement uses TRBV15 and TRBJ1-2; TRBD1 agrees at 7 bases. The ends lost 0 bases at V and 3 bases at J; junction bases unmatched: 4. There are 15 residues in the CDR3. Germline V gene data show CDR1 as LNHNV and CDR2 as YYDKDF (reference sequence). The CDR3 DNA reads TGTGCCACCAGCAGAGATCCTACAGGGGACTATGGCTACACCTTC. Translating it yields CATSRDPTGDYGYTF. The variable domain in full, with the rest retrieved from reference TRBV15 and TRBJ1-2, is DAMVIQNPRYQVTQFGKPVTLSCSQTLNHNVMYWYQQKSSQAPKLLFHYYDKDFNNEADTPDNFQSRRPNTSFCFLDIRSPGLGDTAMYLCATSRDPTGDYGYTFGSGTRLTVV.

This sequence joins TRBV9 and TRBJ2-2; TRBD2 aligns across 12 bases. Germline trimming cut 4 bases from V and 4 bases from J; bases unmatched to any gene: 5. Germline loops: CDR1 SGDLS, CDR2 YYNGEE. This CDR3 has 16 amino acids. CDR3 in DNA: TGTGCCAGCAGCTCTACTAGCGGGAGGTTCACCGGGGAGCTGTTTTTT. This translates into CASSSTSGRFTGELFF. Drawing the rest from reference TRBV9 and TRBJ2-2, the complete variable domain is DSGVTQTPKHLITATGQRVTLRCSPRSGDLSVYWYQQSLDQGLQFLIQYYNGEERAKGNILERFSAQQFPDLHSELNLSSLELGDSALYFCASSSTSGRFTGELFFGEGSRLTVL.

This clonotype turned up a few times. The rearrangement uses TRBV20-1 and TRBJ2-1, with TRBD2 identical over 10 bases. With V trimmed by 3 bases and J by 12 bases, 8 bases remained unmatched. CDR3 length equals 13 residues. CDR1 and CDR2 (germline): DFQATT, SNEGSKA (reference sequence). The CDR3 DNA sequence: TGCAGTGCTAGTCCTGGACTAGCGGATTGGCAGTTCTTC. This translates into CSASPGLADWQFF.

The V call is TRBV4-1, the J call TRBJ2-4, with 8 bases matching TRBD1. Germline V gene data show CDR1 as MGHRA and CDR2 as YSYEKL. Losses at the gene ends were 1 base for V and 7 bases for J; bases not matched to a gene: 6. The CDR3 length is 15 residues. CDR3 region: CASSQGEDRENIQYF. DNA for the CDR3: TGCGCCAGCAGCCAAGGGGAGGACAGGGAGAACATTCAGTACTTC.

CDR3 region: CATSRANGRGYTF. CDR3 coding DNA: TGTGCCACCAGCAGAGCAAACGGAAGGGGCTACACCTTC. The genes are TRBV15 and TRBJ1-2, with D unresolved. The CDR3 spans 13 residues. Deletions cut 1 base from V and 8 bases from J, with 11 bases between. CDR1 and CDR2 (germline): LNHNV, YYDKDF (reference sequence).

This clonotype was detected only a few times. This rearrangement joins TRBV7-9 to TRBJ2-7; D is tentatively TRBD1 or TRBD2 (5 bases each). V was pared by 5 bases and J by 5 bases, with 13 bases between. This CDR3 is 13 amino acids long. Per the germline V gene, CDR1 is SEHNR and CDR2 is FQNEAQ (reference sequence). CDR3 nucleotide sequence: TGTGCCAGCAGCGATGGGACCTTCGACGAGCAGTACTTC. As protein: CASSDGTFDEQYF. The full variable domain, with the rest looked up from reference TRBV7-9 and TRBJ2-7, is DTGVSQNPRHKITKRGQNVTFRCDPISEHNRLYWYRQTLGQGPEFLTYFQNEAQLEKSRLLSDRFSAERPKGSFSTLEIQRTEQGDSAMYLCASSDGTFDEQYFGPGTRLTVT.